These 7 T cell receptor beta chains share one sample of origin, sequenced in a study of blood T cell repertoires in COVID-19. Sequenced by immunoSEQ multiplex PCR; TCRdb stores in-frame clones only, minus some. Of 40,000 to 45,000 clones listed, 75% to 85% are singletons. Sequencing input: peripheral blood. Receptors originate from a man aged 80 or over with acute or convalescent COVID-19.

The chain employs TRBV13 and TRBJ1-4, with TRBD1 matching over 10 bases. Germline V gives CDR1 PRHDT, CDR2 FYEKMQ (reference sequence). The CDR3 totals 16 residues. V shed 5 bases, J shed 2 bases, and the junction held 5 bases outside the gene matches. The DNA of the CDR3 is TGTGCCAGCAGCGACGGACAGGGGGTCACTAATGAAAAACTGTTTTTT. It is translated as CASSDGQGVTNEKLFF.

The sample holds many counts of this clone. The chain carries TRBV6-5 and TRBJ2-7; D not resolved. The V gene lost 4 bases and the J gene lost 2 bases, with 12 bases spanning the gap. The CDR3 has 14 amino acids. Germline assignment: CDR1 MNHEY and CDR2 SVGAGI. The CDR3 nucleotides read TGTGCCAGCAGTTCCGTGGCAGTTGCCTACGAGCAGTACTTC. It translates to CASSSVAVAYEQYF.

J is TRBJ2-3 and V is TRBV28; weak D call: TRBD2 (6 bases). The CDR3 runs to 12 residues. V shed 11 bases and J shed 4 bases, with 13 bases lying between them. CDR1 is MDHEN, CDR2 SYDVKM, per germline. The CDR3 protein is CASRDSSDTQYF. The CDR3 region has the DNA TGTGCCTCCAGGGACTCCTCAGATACGCAGTATTTT.

The CDR3 spells CASSFRVGNGYTF. The DNA of the CDR3 is TGTGCCAGCAGCTTCAGGGTGGGGAATGGCTACACCTTC. This rearrangement joins TRBV7-3 to TRBJ1-2; possible D gene TRBD1, 5 bases. This CDR3 has 13 residues. Trimming left V 3 bases short and J 6 bases short, with 11 bases between. Germline values: CDR1 SGHTA, CDR2 FQGTGA.

J is TRBJ1-1 and V is TRBV5-4; D may be TRBD1 (6 bases). CDR1 is SGHNT, CDR2 YYREEE, per germline (reference sequence). The CDR3 is made up of 13 amino acids. Trimming took off 4 bases at V and 8 bases at J, with 15 bases between the two ends. CDR3 DNA sequence: TGTGCCAGCAGCCCACGGCAGGGGCCCGAAGCTTTCTTT. This translates into CASSPRQGPEAFF.

The chain recombines TRBV5-1 with TRBJ2-1; 10 bases fit TRBD2. CDR1 and CDR2 (germline): SGHRS, YFSETQ. The CDR3 runs to 20 residues. The V and J ends lost 0 bases and 4 bases, in that order; junction bases with no gene match: 16. The CDR3 region has the DNA TGCGCCAGCAGCTTGGTCGGCAGGGGGCCTAGCGGGAGTCAGTACAATGAGCAGTTCTTC. Translation: CASSLVGRGPSGSQYNEQFF.

The gene calls are TRBV3-1 (or the pseudogene TRBV3-2) and TRBJ2-3, with D possibly TRBD2 on 7 matching bases. This CDR3 is 19 amino acids long. Germline V gives CDR1 LGHDT, CDR2 YNNKEL (reference sequence). Between the trimmed V and J ends, which lost 0 bases and 2 bases, there was a span of 21 bases. CDR3 nucleotides: TGTGCCAGCAGCCAAGATCCCGTAAGGGGGGGCCTAGCCACAGATACGCAGTATTTT. It translates to CASSQDPVRGGLATDTQYF.